Sequencing of this T cell receptor beta chain was carried out in a study of control samples from healthy donors and cancer patients (dated by TCRdb to 2018 to 2021). V and J lose 5 bases and 0 bases, and a span of 7 bases separates them. The cysteine opens and the phenylalanine closes a CDR3 of 13 amino acids. Only CDR3 DNA remains: 39 bases, in frame from the first base. On this clone: Its antigen is currently not known. Per-nucleotide qualities are absent, and no much larger clonotype sits a single base away.

Libraries were made using the immunoSEQ multiplex PCR assay. Entries here come from immuneACCESS through TCRdb and include only in-frame sequences with V and J called. Some clones fail to appear in such tables; in the studies checked, an unresolved V gene covers under half of the shortfall, and the cause of the remainder is unknown. The sample table records about 140,000 clones; roughly 92% of these occur just once. The ten largest clones capture around 13% of the sample. The V and J genes are TRBV12-3 or TRBV12-4 and TRBJ1-1, with the D gene uncertain. The sequence derives from a man in his forties in good health. Sequenced: blood. The nucleotide sequence reads TGTGCCAGCAGTGTCGGATTGAACACTGAAGCTTTCTTT. Its protein reads: CASSVGLNTEAFF.